The clone carrying this TCR beta chain has a single count. The antigen remains unidentified. The data were taken from a study of OX40 agonist ivuxolimab in advanced cancers. Across the whole study: Previous treatment with anti-PD-1, anti-PD-L1 or anti-CTLA-4 therapy was allowed; over 35% had received some. Regarding the study as a whole: There were also nonresponders showing low normalized T-cell clonal expansion.

The CDR3 contains 12 residues. Trimming cost V 2 bases and J 6 bases, with 8 bases left between them. Germline V gives CDR1 MNHNY, CDR2 SVGAGI (reference sequence). Here immunoSEQ multiplex PCR was the method, and the copy in TCRdb shows in-frame clones only, minus some. The sample contains about 48,000 clones, 80% to 90% of which appear only once. The TCR comes from an adult with an advanced solid tumor such as melanoma, head and neck, liver or kidney cancer. The sequences come from CD4+ or CD8+ T cells sorted from blood, collected in a trial of the OX40 agonist ivuxolimab. The genes are TRBV6-6 and TRBJ2-7; D is unresolved. The CDR3 region is CASSYPTPEQYF. For the CDR3, the DNA is TGTGCCAGCAGTTACCCTACGCCCGAGCAGTACTTC.